This TCR beta chain was identified in a study of T and B cells in COVID-19 patients. Background on the study: Blood was sampled from COVID-19 patients who were either actively infected or recovered. Study results and limitations: Highly clonal in active COVID-19, TRB repertoires exceeded healthy-donor diversity and richness at recovery. Exclusive to the recovered cohort were roughly 2,000 TCR clusters, 30 to 40 of them with low generation probability.

Multiplex PCR with BIOMED2 TRB-A/B primer pools amplified TRB rearrangements. TCRdb ran MiXCR on the multiplex PCR reads and lists one entry per CDR3 protein. The sample lists about 22,000 distinct CDR3 sequences; under 30% were seen once. The CDR3 is 12 residues long. With 3 bases removed from V and 8 bases from J, the gap between germline ends came to 8 bases. CDR1 MNHNS and CDR2 SASEGT come from the germline V gene. To note about this clonotype: Its antigen remains unidentified.

Each TRB amplification used roughly 250-550 ng of genomic DNA from blood. V usage is TRBV6-1 and J usage is TRBJ1-3; weak D call: TRBD1 (6 bases). The clonotype was recovered from a human donor who had recovered from COVID-19. What was sequenced was blood. The CDR3 here is CASSEYRDTIYF. CDR3 DNA sequence: TGTGCCAGCAGTGAGTACAGGGACACCATATATTTT.